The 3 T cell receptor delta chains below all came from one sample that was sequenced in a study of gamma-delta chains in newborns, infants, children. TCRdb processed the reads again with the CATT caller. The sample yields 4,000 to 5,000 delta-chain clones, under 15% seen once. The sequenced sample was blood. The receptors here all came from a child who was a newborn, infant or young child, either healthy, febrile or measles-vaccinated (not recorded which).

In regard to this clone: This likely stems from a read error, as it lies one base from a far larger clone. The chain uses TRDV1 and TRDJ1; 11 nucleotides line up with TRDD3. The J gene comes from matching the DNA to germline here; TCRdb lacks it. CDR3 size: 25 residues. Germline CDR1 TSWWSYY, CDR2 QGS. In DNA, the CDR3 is TGTGCTATTGGGGCCCCGGCGGCCGCTTTCCCCGAAAGAGCTGGGGGATACATGATCACCGATAAACTCATCTTT. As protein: CAIGAPAAAFPERAGGYMITDKLIF.

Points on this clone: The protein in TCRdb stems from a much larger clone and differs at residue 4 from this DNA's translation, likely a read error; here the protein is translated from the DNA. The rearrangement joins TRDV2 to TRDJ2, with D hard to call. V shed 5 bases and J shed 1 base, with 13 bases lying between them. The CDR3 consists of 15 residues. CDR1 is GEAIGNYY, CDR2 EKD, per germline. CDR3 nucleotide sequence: TGTGCCTGTGGCTTTTTGAAGGGTTTGACAGCACAACTCTTCTTT. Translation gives CACGFLKGLTAQLFF.

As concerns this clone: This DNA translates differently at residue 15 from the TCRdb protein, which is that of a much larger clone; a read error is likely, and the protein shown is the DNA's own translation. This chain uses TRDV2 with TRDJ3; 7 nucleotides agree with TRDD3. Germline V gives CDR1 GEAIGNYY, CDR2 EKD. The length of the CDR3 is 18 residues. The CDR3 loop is CACDRLGARSWDTRRMFF. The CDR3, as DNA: TGTGCCTGTGACAGGCTGGGGGCCCGCTCCTGGGACACCCGACGGATGTTTTTC.